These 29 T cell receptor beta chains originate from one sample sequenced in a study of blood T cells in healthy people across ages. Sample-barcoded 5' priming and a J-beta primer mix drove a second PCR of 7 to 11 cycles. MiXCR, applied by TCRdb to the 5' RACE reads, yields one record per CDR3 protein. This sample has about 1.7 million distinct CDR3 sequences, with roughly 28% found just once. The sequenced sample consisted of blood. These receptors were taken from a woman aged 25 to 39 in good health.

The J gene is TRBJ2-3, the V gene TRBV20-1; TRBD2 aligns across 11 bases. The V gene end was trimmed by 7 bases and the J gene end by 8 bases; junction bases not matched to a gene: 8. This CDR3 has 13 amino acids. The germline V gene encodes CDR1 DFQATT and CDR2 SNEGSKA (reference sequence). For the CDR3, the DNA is TGCAGTGGGGGGACTAGCGGTCCCGGTACGCAGTATTTT. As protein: CSGGTSGPGTQYF.

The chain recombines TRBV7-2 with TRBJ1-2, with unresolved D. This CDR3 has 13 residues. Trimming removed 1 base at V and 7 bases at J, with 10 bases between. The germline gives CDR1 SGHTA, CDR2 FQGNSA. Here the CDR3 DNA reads TGTGCCAGCAGCTTAGGGCCGAGCTGTGGCTACACCTTC. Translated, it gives CASSLGPSCGYTF.

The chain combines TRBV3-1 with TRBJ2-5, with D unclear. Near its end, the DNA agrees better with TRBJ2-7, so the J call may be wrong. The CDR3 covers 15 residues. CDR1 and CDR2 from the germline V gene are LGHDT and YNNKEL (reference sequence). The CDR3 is CASSQGPNAHYEQYF. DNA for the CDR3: TGTGCCAGCAGCCAAGGGCCGAATGCCCACTACGAGCAGTACTTC.

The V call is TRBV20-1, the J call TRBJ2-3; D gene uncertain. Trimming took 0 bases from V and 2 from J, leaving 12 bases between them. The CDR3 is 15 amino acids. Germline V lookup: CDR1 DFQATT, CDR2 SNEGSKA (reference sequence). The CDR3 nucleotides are TGCAGTGCTAGAGATCCCGATCAGGACACAGATACGCAGTATTTT. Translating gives CSARDPDQDTDTQYF.

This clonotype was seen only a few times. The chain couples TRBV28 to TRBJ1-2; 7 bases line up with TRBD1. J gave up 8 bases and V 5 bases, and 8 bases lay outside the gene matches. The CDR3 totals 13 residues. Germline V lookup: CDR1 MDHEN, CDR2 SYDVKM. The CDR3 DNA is TGTGCCAGCAGTACGACAGGGAATATGGGCTACACCTTC. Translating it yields CASSTTGNMGYTF.

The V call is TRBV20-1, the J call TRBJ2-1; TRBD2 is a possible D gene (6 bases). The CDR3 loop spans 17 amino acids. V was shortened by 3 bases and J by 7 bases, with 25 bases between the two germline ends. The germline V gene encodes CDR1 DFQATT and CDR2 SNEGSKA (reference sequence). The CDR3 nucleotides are TGCAGTGCTAGTTTCCGCGGAGGGGACGAAACTCCAAATGAGCAGTTCTTC. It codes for CSASFRGGDETPNEQFF.

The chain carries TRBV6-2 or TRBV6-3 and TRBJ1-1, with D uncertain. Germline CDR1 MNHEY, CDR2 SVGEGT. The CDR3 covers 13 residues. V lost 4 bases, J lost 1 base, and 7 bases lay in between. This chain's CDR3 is CASSFKENTEAFF. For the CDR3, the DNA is TGTGCCAGCAGTTTTAAGGAGAACACTGAAGCTTTCTTT.

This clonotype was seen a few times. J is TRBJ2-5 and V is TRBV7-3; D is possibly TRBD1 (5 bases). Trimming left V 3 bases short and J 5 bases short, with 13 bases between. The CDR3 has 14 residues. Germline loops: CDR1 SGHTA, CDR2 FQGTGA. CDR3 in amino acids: CASSFGRVSETQYF. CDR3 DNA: TGTGCCAGCAGCTTCGGCAGGGTTTCGGAGACCCAGTACTTC. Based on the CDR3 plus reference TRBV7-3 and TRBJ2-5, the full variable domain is GAGVSQTPSNKVTEKGKYVELRCDPISGHTALYWYRQSLGQGPEFLIYFQGTGAADDSGLPNDRFFAVRPEGSVSTLKIQRTERGDSAVYLCASSFGRVSETQYFGPGTRLLVL.

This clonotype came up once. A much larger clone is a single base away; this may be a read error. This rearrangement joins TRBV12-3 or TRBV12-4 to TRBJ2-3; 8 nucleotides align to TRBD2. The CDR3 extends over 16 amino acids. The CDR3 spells CANSYRSGTSRYTQYF. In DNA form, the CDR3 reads TGTGCCAACAGTTATCGCTCCGGGACTAGTCGTTATACGCAGTATTTT.

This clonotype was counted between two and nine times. This chain's CDR3 is CASSVPQVNEQYF. Written as DNA, the CDR3 is TGTGCCAGCAGTGTCCCCCAGGTAAACGAGCAGTACTTC. J is TRBJ2-7 and V is TRBV6-6; D is ambiguous. Per germline, CDR1 MNHNY and CDR2 SVGAGI (reference sequence). V was pared by 5 bases and J by 5 bases, with 13 bases between. This CDR3 spans 13 amino acids.

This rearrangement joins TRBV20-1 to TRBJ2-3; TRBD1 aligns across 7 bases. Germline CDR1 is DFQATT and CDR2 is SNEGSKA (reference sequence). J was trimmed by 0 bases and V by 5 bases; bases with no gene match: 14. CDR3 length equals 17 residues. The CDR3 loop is CSAPSGGRQGSTDTQYF. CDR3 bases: TGCAGTGCTCCCTCCGGTGGGAGACAGGGAAGCACAGATACGCAGTATTTT.

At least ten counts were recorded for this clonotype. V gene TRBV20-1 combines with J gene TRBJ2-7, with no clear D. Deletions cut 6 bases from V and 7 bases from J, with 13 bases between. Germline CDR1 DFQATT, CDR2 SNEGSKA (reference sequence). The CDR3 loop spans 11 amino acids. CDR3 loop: CSASSLGEQYF. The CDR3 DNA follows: TGCAGTGCAAGCTCGTTGGGGGAGCAGTACTTC.

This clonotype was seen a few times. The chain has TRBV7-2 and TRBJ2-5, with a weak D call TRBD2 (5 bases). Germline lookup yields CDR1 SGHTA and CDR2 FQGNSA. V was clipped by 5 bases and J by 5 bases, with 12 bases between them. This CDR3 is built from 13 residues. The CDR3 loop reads CASSRGRYETQYF. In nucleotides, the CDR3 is TGTGCCAGCAGCCGCGGGCGGTACGAGACCCAGTACTTC.

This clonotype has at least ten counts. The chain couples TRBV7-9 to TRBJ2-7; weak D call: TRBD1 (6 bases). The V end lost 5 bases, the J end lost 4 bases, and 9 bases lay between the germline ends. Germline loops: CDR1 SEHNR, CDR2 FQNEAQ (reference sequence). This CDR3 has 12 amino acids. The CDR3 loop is CASSETGYEQYF. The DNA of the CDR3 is TGTGCCAGCAGCGAGACAGGATACGAGCAGTACTTC.

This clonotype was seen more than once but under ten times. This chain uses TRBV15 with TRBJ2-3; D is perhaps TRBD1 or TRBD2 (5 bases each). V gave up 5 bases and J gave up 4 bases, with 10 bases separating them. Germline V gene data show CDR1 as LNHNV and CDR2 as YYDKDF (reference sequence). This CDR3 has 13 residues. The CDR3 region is CATSRRGADTQYF. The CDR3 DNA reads TGTGCCACCAGCCGCCGAGGGGCAGATACGCAGTATTTT.

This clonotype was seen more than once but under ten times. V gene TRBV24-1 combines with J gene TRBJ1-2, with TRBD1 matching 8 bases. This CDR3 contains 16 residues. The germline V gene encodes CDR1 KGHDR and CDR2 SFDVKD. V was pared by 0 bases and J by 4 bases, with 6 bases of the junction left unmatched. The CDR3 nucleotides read TGTGCCACCAGTGATTTGAAGAAAACAGGGGGCTATGGCTACACCTTC. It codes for CATSDLKKTGGYGYTF.

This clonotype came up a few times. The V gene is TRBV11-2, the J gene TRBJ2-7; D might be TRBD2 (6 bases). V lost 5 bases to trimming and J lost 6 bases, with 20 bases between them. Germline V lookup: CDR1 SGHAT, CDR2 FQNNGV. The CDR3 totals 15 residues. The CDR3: CASSLHGAREAEQYF. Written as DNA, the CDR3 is TGTGCCAGCAGCCTACATGGGGCGAGGGAGGCCGAGCAGTACTTC.

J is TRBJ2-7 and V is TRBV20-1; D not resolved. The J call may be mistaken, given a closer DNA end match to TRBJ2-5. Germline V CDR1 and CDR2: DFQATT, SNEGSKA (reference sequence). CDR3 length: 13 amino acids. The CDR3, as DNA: TGCAGTGCTAGAGAATCGACGAAAGGGACCCAGTACTTC. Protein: CSARESTKGTQYF.

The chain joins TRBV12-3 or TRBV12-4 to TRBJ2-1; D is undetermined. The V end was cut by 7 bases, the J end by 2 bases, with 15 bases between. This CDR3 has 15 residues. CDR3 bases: TGTGCCAGCACCATGGGTCGTCCAGCCTACAATGAGCAGTTCTTC. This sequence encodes CASTMGRPAYNEQFF.

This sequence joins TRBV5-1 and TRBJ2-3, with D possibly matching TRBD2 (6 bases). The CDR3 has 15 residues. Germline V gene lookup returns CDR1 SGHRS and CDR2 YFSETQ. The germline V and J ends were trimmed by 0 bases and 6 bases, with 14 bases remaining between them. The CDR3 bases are TGCGCCAGCAGCTTGGATAGCGGAGGACGGGATACGCAGTATTTT. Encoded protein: CASSLDSGGRDTQYF.

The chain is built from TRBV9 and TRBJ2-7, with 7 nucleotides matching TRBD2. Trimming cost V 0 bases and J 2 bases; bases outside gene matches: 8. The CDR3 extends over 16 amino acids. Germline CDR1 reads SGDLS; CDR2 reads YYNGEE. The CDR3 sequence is CASSVVDSSGPYEQYF. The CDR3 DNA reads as TGTGCCAGCAGCGTAGTCGATTCTAGCGGACCCTACGAGCAGTACTTC. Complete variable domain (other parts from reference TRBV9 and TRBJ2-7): DSGVTQTPKHLITATGQRVTLRCSPRSGDLSVYWYQQSLDQGLQFLIQYYNGEERAKGNILERFSAQQFPDLHSELNLSSLELGDSALYFCASSVVDSSGPYEQYFGPGTRLTVT.

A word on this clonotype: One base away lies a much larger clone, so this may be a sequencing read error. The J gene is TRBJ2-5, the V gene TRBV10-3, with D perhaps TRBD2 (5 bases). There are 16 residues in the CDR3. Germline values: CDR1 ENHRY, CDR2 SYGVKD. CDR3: CAIGESFRRDQETQYF. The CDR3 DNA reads TGTGCCATCGGTGAGTCGTTCAGGCGGGACCAAGAGACCCAGTACTTC.

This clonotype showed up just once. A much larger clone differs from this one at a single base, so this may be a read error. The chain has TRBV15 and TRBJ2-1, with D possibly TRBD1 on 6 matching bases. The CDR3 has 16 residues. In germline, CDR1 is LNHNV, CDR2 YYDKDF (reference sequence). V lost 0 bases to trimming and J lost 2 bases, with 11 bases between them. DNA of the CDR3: TGTGCCACCAGCAGAGAGAGCAGGGGCGCCTACAATGAGCAGTTCTTC. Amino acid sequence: CATSRESRGAYNEQFF.

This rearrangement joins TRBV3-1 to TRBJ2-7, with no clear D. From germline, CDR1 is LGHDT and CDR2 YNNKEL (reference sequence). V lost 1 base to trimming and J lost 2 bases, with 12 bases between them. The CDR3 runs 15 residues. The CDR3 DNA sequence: TGTGCCAGCAGCCAAGGCGATCGGACCCCCTACGAGCAGTACTTC. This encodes CASSQGDRTPYEQYF.

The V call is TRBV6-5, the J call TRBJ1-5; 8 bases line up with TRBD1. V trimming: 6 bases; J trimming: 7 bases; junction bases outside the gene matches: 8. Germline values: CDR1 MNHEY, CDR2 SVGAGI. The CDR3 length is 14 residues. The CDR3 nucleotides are TGTGCCAGCAGCACCGGGACAGGAGAACAGCCCCAGCATTTT. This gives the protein CASSTGTGEQPQHF.

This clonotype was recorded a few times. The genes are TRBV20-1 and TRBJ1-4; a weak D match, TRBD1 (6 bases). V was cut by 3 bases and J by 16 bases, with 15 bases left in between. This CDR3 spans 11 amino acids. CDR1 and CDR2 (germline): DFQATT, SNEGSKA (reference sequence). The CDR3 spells CSARRMDRSFF. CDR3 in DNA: TGCAGTGCTAGGCGAATGGACAGATCGTTTTTT.

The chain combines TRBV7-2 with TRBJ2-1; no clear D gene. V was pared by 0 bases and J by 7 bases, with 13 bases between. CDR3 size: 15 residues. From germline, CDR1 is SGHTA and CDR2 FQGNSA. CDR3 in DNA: TGTGCCAGCAGCTTAGCGGGTGTGCTGAAAAATGAGCAGTTCTTC. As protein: CASSLAGVLKNEQFF.

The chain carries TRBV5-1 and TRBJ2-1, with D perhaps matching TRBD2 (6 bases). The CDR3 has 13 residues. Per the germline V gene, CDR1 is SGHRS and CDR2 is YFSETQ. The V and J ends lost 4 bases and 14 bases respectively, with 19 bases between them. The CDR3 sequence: CASSVTRDSLKFF. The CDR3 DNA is TGCGCCAGCAGCGTAACCCGGGACTCCCTAAAGTTCTTC.

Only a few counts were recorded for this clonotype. The DNA of the CDR3 is TGTGCCAGCAGCTTAGCGGCCATATCTAACTATGGCTACACCTTC. Translated: CASSLAAISNYGYTF. The rearrangement uses TRBV7-8 and TRBJ1-2; no clear D. The CDR3 is 15 amino acids. CDR1 is SGHVS and CDR2 is FQNEAQ in the germline V gene. The V end was cut by 0 bases, the J end by 0 bases, with 8 bases between.